Shown below are 5 T cell receptor beta chains from a single sample sequenced in a study of T cells in Graves' hyperthyroidism and ophthalmopathy. Amplified regions were TCR beta CDR3 sequences from RNA transcripts. The HTBI primer set served for first-round RT-PCR of the TCR CDR3. A single record per CDR3 protein comes from TCRdb applying MiXCR to the multiplex PCR reads. The sample records more than 350,000 distinct CDR3 sequences, roughly 15% being singletons. The specimen was blood. The receptors were sampled from a woman in her sixties or seventies with Graves' ophthalmopathy.

There are many counts of this clonotype. The chain has TRBV5-1 and TRBJ2-5, with a tentative D call TRBD1 (8 bases). Trimming took 4 bases from V and 2 from J, leaving 27 bases between them. The CDR3 consists of 19 residues. The germline CDR1 and CDR2 sequences are SGHRS and YFSETQ. The CDR3 sequence: CASSPFGAGGRAGQETQYF. DNA for the CDR3: TGCGCCAGCAGCCCCTTCGGGGCAGGGGGCCGAGCGGGACAAGAGACCCAGTACTTC.

This clonotype has at least ten counts. This rearrangement joins TRBV11-2 to TRBJ2-5; tentatively, D is TRBD2 (6 bases). The ends were cut back, 8 bases at V and 5 bases at J, with 15 bases in the middle. This CDR3 spans 13 amino acids. The germline CDR1 and CDR2 sequences are SGHAT and FQNNGV. The DNA for the CDR3 is TGTGCCAGCTTGAGGACGGGAGCGGAGACCCAGTACTTC. Its translation is CASLRTGAETQYF. Looking up the rest from reference TRBV11-2 and TRBJ2-5 gives the full variable domain: EAGVAQSPRYKIIEKRQSVAFWCNPISGHATLYWYQQILGQGPKLLIQFQNNGVVDDSQLPKDRFSAERLKGVDSTLKIQPAKLEDSAVYLCASLRTGAETQYFGPGTRLLVL.

In its sample, this clonotype was seen many times. This rearrangement joins TRBV28 to TRBJ2-1; 9 bases line up with TRBD2. Losses at the gene ends were 4 bases for V and 4 bases for J; bases not matched to a gene: 17. Germline V gives CDR1 MDHEN, CDR2 SYDVKM. The CDR3 is made up of 19 amino acids. The CDR3 reads CASSSPRFRRGGGYNEQFF. The CDR3 nucleotides read TGTGCCAGCAGTTCCCCCCGGTTCAGACGCGGGGGGGGGTACAATGAGCAGTTCTTC. Full variable domain (outside the CDR3, taken from reference TRBV28 and TRBJ2-1): DVKVTQSSRYLVKRTGEKVFLECVQDMDHENMFWYRQDPGLGLRLIYFSYDVKMKEKGDIPEGYSVSREKKERFSLILESASTNQTSMYLCASSSPRFRRGGGYNEQFFGPGTRLTVL.

This clonotype has only a few counts. The rearrangement links TRBV7-9 to TRBJ1-2, with D maybe TRBD1 (5 bases). The germline V gene has CDR1 SEHNR and CDR2 FQNEAQ (reference sequence). This CDR3 is built from 13 residues. V lost 5 bases, J lost 5 bases, and 12 bases lay in between. DNA of the CDR3: TGTGCCAGCAGCCGCGGGACCGAATATGGCTACACCTTC. Translated, it gives CASSRGTEYGYTF.

This clonotype was detected ten times or more. The chain has TRBV3-1 and TRBJ2-1, with 9 bases fitting TRBD2. The trim removed 0 bases at V and 7 bases at J, leaving 7 bases unmatched. The CDR3 consists of 16 residues. The germline V gene has CDR1 LGHDT and CDR2 YNNKEL (reference sequence). CDR3 in DNA: TGTGCCAGCAGCCAAGATAGCGGGAGTGGTTCGAATGAGCAGTTCTTC. Residues: CASSQDSGSGSNEQFF.